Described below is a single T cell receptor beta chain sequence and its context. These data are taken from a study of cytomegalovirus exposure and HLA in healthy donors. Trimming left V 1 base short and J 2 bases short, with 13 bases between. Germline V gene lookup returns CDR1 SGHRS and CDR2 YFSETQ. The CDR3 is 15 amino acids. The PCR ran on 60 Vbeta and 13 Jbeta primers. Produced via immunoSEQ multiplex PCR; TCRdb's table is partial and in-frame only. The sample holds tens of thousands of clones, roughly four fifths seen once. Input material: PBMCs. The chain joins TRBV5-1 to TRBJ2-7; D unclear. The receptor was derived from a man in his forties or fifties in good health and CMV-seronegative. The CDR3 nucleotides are TGCGCCAGCAGCTTGTCTTCAGGTATTACCTACGAGCAGTACTTC. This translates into CASSLSSGITYEQYF.